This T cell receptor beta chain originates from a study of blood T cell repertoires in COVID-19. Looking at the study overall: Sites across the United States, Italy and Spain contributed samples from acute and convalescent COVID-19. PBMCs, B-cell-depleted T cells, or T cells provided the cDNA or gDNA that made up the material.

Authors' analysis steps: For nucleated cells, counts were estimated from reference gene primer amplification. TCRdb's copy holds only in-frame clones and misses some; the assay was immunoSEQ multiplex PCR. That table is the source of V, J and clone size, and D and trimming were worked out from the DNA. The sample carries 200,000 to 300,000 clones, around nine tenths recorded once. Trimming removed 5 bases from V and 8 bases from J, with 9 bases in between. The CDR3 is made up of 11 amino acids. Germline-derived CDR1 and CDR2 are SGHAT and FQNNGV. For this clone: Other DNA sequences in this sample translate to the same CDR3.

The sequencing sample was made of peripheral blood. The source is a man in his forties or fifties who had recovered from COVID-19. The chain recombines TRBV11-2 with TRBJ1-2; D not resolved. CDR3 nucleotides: TGTGCCAGCAGCCCTCTGAGGGGCTACACCTTC. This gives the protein CASSPLRGYTF.